This record looks at one T cell receptor beta chain sequence and its context. This record belongs to a study of blood T cells in healthy people across ages. Study-wide background: Using template switching, researchers captured about one barcoded beta molecule for each two T cells.

Trimming shortened V by 3 bases and J by 2 bases, and 12 bases separated the two germline ends. CDR3 size: 14 residues. CDR1 is DFQATT and CDR2 is SNEGSKA in the germline V gene (reference sequence). Then a second PCR, running roughly 7 to 12 cycles, was carried out with a sample-barcoded 5' primer and a J-beta primer mix. TCRdb analysed the 5' RACE reads with MiXCR anew, one entry per CDR3 protein. The sample has roughly 1.9 million distinct CDR3 sequences; around 40% are singletons. The clonotype was recovered from a human donor in good health. The specimen sequenced was blood. The V and J genes are TRBV20-1 and TRBJ2-3; D might be TRBD1 (5 bases). In DNA, the CDR3 is TGCAGTGCTAGGGGGCGTCAATTCACAGATACGCAGTATTTT. Its translation: CSARGRQFTDTQYF.